A single sample gave rise to the 17 T cell receptor beta chains below, sequenced in a study of T-cell memory formation after mild COVID-19. Using its own MiXCR run on the 5' RACE reads, TCRdb lists one record per CDR3 protein. Altogether some 450,000 distinct CDR3 sequences are present, roughly 18% being singletons, with the ten largest covering 20% to 25%. Sequencing used PBMCs or a T cell subset sorted from them (not recorded which). These receptors were taken from a man younger than 30 who had mild COVID-19 (a few samples of this study predate the infection). Cell type and time point are not known.

The V gene is TRBV4-1, the J gene TRBJ1-1; no firm D call. The CDR3 contains 13 residues. V was trimmed by 2 bases and J by 6 bases, leaving 10 bases between them. The germline gives CDR1 MGHRA, CDR2 YSYEKL. In nucleotides, the CDR3 is TGCGCCAGCAGCCAACACCGGGCGCCTGAAGCTTTCTTT. Encoded protein: CASSQHRAPEAFF.

This chain connects TRBV7-9 to TRBJ1-4; TRBD1 aligns across 9 bases. Germline V CDR1 and CDR2: SEHNR, FQNEAQ (reference sequence). V shed 5 bases and J 7 bases; nucleotides not matched to a gene: 8. This CDR3 is built from 15 residues. This CDR3 reads CASSPGQGVGEKLFF. DNA for the CDR3: TGTGCCAGCAGCCCGGGACAGGGCGTCGGTGAAAAACTGTTTTTT. The full variable domain, in which reference TRBV7-9 and TRBJ1-4 provide the parts outside the CDR3, is DTGVSQNPRHKITKRGQNVTFRCDPISEHNRLYWYRQTLGQGPEFLTYFQNEAQLEKSRLLSDRFSAERPKGSFSTLEIQRTEQGDSAMYLCASSPGQGVGEKLFFGSGTQLSVL.

The sample holds a few counts of this clonotype. The rearrangement joins TRBV6-2 or TRBV6-3 to TRBJ1-5; D remains ambiguous. The CDR3 runs to 17 residues. Germline CDR1 and CDR2: MNHEY and SVGEGT. V gave up 2 bases and J gave up 4 bases, with 18 bases separating them. The CDR3 sequence: CASSYPPREGGNQPQHF. CDR3 DNA: TGTGCCAGCAGTTACCCGCCTCGGGAGGGAGGGAATCAGCCCCAGCATTTT.

This clonotype showed up just a few times. The chain recombines TRBV5-6 with TRBJ2-1, with 8 bases matching TRBD2. Germline V gene sequence: CDR1 SGHDT, CDR2 YYEEEE. The V and J ends lost 2 bases and 9 bases, in that order; junction bases with no gene match: 7. The CDR3 runs to 14 residues. CDR3 sequence: CASSFSSGGGEQFF. CDR3 in DNA: TGTGCCAGCAGCTTTTCCTCCGGGGGGGGTGAGCAGTTCTTC. Based on the CDR3 plus reference TRBV5-6 and TRBJ2-1, the full variable domain is DAGVTQSPTHLIKTRGQQVTLRCSPKSGHDTVSWYQQALGQGPQFIFQYYEEEERQRGNFPDRFSGHQFPNYSSELNVNALLLGDSALYLCASSFSSGGGEQFFGPGTRLTVL.

In its sample, this clonotype was seen a few times. V and J are TRBV5-6 and TRBJ2-7; perhaps TRBD1 as D (5 bases). The V end lost 3 bases, the J end lost 5 bases, and 18 bases lay between the germline ends. The CDR3 runs to 15 residues. Germline V lookup: CDR1 SGHDT, CDR2 YYEEEE. DNA for the CDR3: TGTGCCAGCAGCTCGTACAGGTCCCATTGGGACGAGCAGTACGTC. The encoded protein is CASSSYRSHWDEQYV.

The chain employs TRBV7-6 and TRBJ2-5; D is unresolved. Trimming took 5 bases from V and 4 from J, leaving 17 bases between them. Germline assignment: CDR1 SGHVS and CDR2 FNYEAQ. This CDR3 is built from 15 residues. Here the CDR3 reads CASSRTLGSLETQYF. The CDR3, as DNA: TGTGCCAGCAGCCGAACATTAGGTTCTCTAGAGACCCAGTACTTC. Variable domain in full (rest from reference TRBV7-6 and TRBJ2-5): GAGVSQSPRYKVTKRGQDVALRCDPISGHVSLYWYRQALGQGPEFLTYFNYEAQQDKSGLPNDRFSAERPEGSISTLTIQRTEQRDSAMYRCASSRTLGSLETQYFGPGTRLLVL.

In this sample, this clonotype turned up a few times. The genes are TRBV10-3 and TRBJ1-6; D perhaps matches TRBD1 (5 bases). Per the germline V gene, CDR1 is ENHRY and CDR2 is SYGVKD. Trimming cost V 2 bases and J 4 bases, with 12 bases left between them. This CDR3 comprises 16 residues. The CDR3 is CAISEISGGYNSPLHF. For the CDR3, the DNA is TGTGCCATCAGTGAGATTTCCGGGGGTTATAATTCACCCCTCCACTTT.

This chain joins TRBV29-1 and TRBJ2-4; no reliable D call. V lost 1 base to trimming and J lost 1 base, with 8 bases between them. CDR1 SQVTM and CDR2 ANQGSEA come from the germline V gene. CDR3 length: 14 amino acids. The CDR3 region has the DNA TGCAGCGTTGAAGGGTTACTGGCCAAAAACATTCAGTACTTC. Translated: CSVEGLLAKNIQYF. Combining the CDR3 with reference TRBV29-1 and TRBJ2-4 gives the whole variable domain SAVISQKPSRDICQRGTSLTIQCQVDSQVTMMFWYRQQPGQSLTLIATANQGSEATYESGFVIDKFPISRPNLTFSTLTVSNMSPEDSSIYLCSVEGLLAKNIQYFGAGTRLSVL.

The chain employs TRBV7-9 and TRBJ1-1; possible D gene TRBD1, 6 bases. Germline CDR1 SEHNR, CDR2 FQNEAQ (reference sequence). V lost 4 bases, J lost 4 bases, and 10 bases lay in between. The CDR3 has 13 residues. The DNA for the CDR3 is TGTGCCAGCAGCTACGACAGGATCACTGAAGCTTTCTTT. Protein product: CASSYDRITEAFF. Based on the CDR3 plus reference TRBV7-9 and TRBJ1-1, the full variable domain is DTGVSQNPRHKITKRGQNVTFRCDPISEHNRLYWYRQTLGQGPEFLTYFQNEAQLEKSRLLSDRFSAERPKGSFSTLEIQRTEQGDSAMYLCASSYDRITEAFFGQGTRLTVV.

The J gene is TRBJ2-7, the V gene TRBV28; a weak D match, TRBD1 (5 bases). Trimming removed 1 base at V and 3 bases at J, with 7 bases between. Per the germline V gene, CDR1 is MDHEN and CDR2 is SYDVKM. The CDR3 spans 13 residues. The CDR3 DNA follows: TGTGCCAGCAGTTTATCGCAGGGCTACGAGCAGTACGTC. The encoded protein is CASSLSQGYEQYV.

The rearrangement uses TRBV12-3 or TRBV12-4 and TRBJ2-2; D may match TRBD1 or TRBD2 (7 bases each). The CDR3 is 15 amino acids. V lost 2 bases, J lost 6 bases, and 13 bases lay in between. The chain's CDR3 is CASSLRQGGPGELFF. The CDR3 bases are TGTGCCAGCAGTTTAAGGCAGGGGGGGCCCGGGGAGCTGTTTTTT.

The genes are TRBV20-1 and TRBJ1-1, with D hard to call. CDR1 DFQATT and CDR2 SNEGSKA come from the germline V gene (reference sequence). The germline V and J ends were trimmed by 0 bases and 11 bases, with 13 bases remaining between them. This CDR3 spans 12 amino acids. CDR3 nucleotides: TGCAGTGCTAGAGATCTGGCAGTACGGGCTTTCTTT. The encoded protein is CSARDLAVRAFF.

The CDR3 DNA sequence: TGTGCCAGCAGGGGGGCAGGGCCGAATCAGCCCCAGCATTTT. It is translated as CASRGAGPNQPQHF. V usage is TRBV7-9 and J usage is TRBJ1-5; possibly TRBD1 for D (6 bases). Trimming took off 6 bases at V and 4 bases at J, with 13 bases between the two ends. This CDR3 has 14 amino acids. Looked up from germline, CDR1 is SEHNR and CDR2 is FQNEAQ (reference sequence). The full variable domain, rest sourced from reference TRBV7-9 and TRBJ1-5, is DTGVSQNPRHKITKRGQNVTFRCDPISEHNRLYWYRQTLGQGPEFLTYFQNEAQLEKSRLLSDRFSAERPKGSFSTLEIQRTEQGDSAMYLCASRGAGPNQPQHFGDGTRLSIL.

The chain's CDR3 is CAIRRTATNSPLHF. The CDR3 DNA sequence: TGTGCCATCAGGAGGACAGCGACTAATTCACCCCTCCACTTT. The chain recombines TRBV10-3 with TRBJ1-6; possibly TRBD1 for D (6 bases). CDR1 and CDR2 (germline): ENHRY, SYGVKD. This CDR3 spans 14 amino acids. Deletions cut 6 bases from V and 6 bases from J, with 12 bases between.

This clonotype was recorded many times. CDR3 loop: CASIVPTGLLGNEQFF. Written as DNA, the CDR3 is TGCGCCAGCATCGTACCAACGGGACTGCTCGGCAATGAGCAGTTCTTC. The chain combines TRBV5-1 with TRBJ2-1, with D tentatively TRBD2 (6 bases). Trimming cost V 6 bases and J 6 bases, with 22 bases left between them. This CDR3 spans 16 amino acids. From germline, CDR1 is SGHRS and CDR2 YFSETQ. Looking up the rest from reference TRBV5-1 and TRBJ2-1 gives the full variable domain: KAGVTQTPRYLIKTRGQQVTLSCSPISGHRSVSWYQQTPGQGLQFLFEYFSETQRNKGNFPGRFSGRQFSNSRSEMNVSTLELGDSALYLCASIVPTGLLGNEQFFGPGTRLTVL.

The genes are TRBV19 and TRBJ2-7; tentative D call: TRBD2 (6 bases). V lost 7 bases and J 1 base, leaving 14 bases between the germline ends. CDR1 is LNHDA, CDR2 SQIVND, per germline (reference sequence). The CDR3 covers 14 residues. This chain's CDR3 is CASMSRAGSYEQYF. The CDR3 bases are TGTGCCAGTATGAGCAGGGCGGGATCCTACGAGCAGTACTTC. Filled out from reference TRBV19 and TRBJ2-7, the complete variable domain reads DGGITQSPKYLFRKEGQNVTLSCEQNLNHDAMYWYRQDPGQGLRLIYYSQIVNDFQKGDIAEGYSVSREKKESFPLTVTSAQKNPTAFYLCASMSRAGSYEQYFGPGTRLTVT.

This clonotype showed up just a few times. The J gene is TRBJ1-1, the V gene TRBV7-2; a weak D match, TRBD1 (5 bases). The germline V gene encodes CDR1 SGHTA and CDR2 FQGNSA. Trimming shortened V by 1 base and J by 2 bases, and 20 bases separated the two germline ends. The CDR3 covers 18 residues. The CDR3 loop reads CASSLGPQGRGGNTEAFF. The CDR3 nucleotides are TGTGCCAGCAGCTTAGGTCCCCAGGGACGTGGAGGCAACACTGAAGCTTTCTTT.